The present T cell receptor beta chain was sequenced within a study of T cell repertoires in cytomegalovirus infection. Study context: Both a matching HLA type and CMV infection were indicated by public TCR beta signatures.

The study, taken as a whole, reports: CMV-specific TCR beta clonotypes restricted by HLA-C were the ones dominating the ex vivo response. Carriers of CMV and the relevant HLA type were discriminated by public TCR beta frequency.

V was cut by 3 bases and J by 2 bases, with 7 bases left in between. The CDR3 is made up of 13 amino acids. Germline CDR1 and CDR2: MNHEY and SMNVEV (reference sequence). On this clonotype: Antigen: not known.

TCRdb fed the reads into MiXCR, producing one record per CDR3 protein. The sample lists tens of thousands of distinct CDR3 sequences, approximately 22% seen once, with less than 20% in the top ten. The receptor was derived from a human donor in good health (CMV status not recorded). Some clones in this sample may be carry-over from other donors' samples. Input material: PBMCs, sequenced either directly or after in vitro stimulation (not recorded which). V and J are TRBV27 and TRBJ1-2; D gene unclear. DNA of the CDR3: TGTGCCAGCAGTTTTTATGCCAACTATGGCTACACCTTC. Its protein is CASSFYANYGYTF.